This TCR beta chain was sequenced during a study of blood T cell repertoires in COVID-19. As for the study in general: The United States, Italy and Spain supplied acute and convalescent COVID-19 samples. The cDNA or gDNA used as material had been derived from T cells, B-cell-depleted T cells, or PBMCs.

V was clipped by 0 bases and J by 5 bases, with 13 bases between them. Per germline, CDR1 MNHEY and CDR2 SMNVEV (reference sequence). The CDR3 runs 15 residues. Repertoires were generated with immunoSEQ multiplex PCR, while TCRdb's copy carries only in-frame clones and drops some. The sample carries 390,000 or so clones, just over 85% recorded once. The receptor comes from a woman aged 25 to 39 with active or convalescent COVID-19. The chain uses TRBV27 and TRBJ1-2; D might be TRBD1 (5 bases). Sample: peripheral blood. CDR3: CASSLSGQDIYGYTF. CDR3 DNA sequence: TGTGCCAGCAGTTTATCGGGGCAGGACATTTATGGCTACACCTTC.